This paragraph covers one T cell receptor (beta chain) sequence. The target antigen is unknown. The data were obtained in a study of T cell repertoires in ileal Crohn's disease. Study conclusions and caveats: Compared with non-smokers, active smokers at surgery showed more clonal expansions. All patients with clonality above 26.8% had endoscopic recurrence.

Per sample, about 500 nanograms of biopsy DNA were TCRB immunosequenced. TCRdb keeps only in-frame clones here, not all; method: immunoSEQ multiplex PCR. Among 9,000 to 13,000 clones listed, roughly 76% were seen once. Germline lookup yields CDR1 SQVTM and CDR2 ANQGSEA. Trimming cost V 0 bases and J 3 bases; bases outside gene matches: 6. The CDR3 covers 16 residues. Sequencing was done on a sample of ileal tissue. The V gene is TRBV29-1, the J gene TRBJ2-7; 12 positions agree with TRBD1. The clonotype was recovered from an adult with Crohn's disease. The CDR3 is CSVEDRGTGGFYEQYF. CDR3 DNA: TGCAGCGTTGAAGATAGGGGGACAGGGGGCTTCTACGAGCAGTACTTC.